What follows are 8 T cell receptor beta chains derived from one specimen sequenced in a study of OX40 agonist ivuxolimab in advanced cancers. The method was immunoSEQ multiplex PCR; TCRdb's version includes in-frame clones alone and lacks a portion of them. The sample consists of about 58,000 clones, around 89% of them appearing once. Sample: CD4+ or CD8+ T cells sorted from blood, taken in a trial of the OX40 agonist ivuxolimab. The origin of the receptors is an adult with an advanced solid tumor such as melanoma, head and neck, liver or kidney cancer.

The chain has TRBV7-6 and TRBJ2-5; D is undetermined. Germline V CDR1 and CDR2: SGHVS, FNYEAQ. The CDR3 has 15 amino acids. V dropped 4 bases and J dropped 5 bases, with 17 bases sitting between them. Written as DNA, the CDR3 is TGTGCCAGCAGCTCCGCCAAACCCGGGTGGGAGACCCAGTACTTC. It is translated as CASSSAKPGWETQYF.

The CDR3 sequence is CASSSRDRGHQPQHF. The CDR3 bases are TGTGCCAGCAGCTCCCGGGACAGGGGACACCAGCCCCAGCATTTT. V and J are TRBV5-6 and TRBJ1-5; TRBD1 matches at 10 bases. Germline assignment: CDR1 SGHDT and CDR2 YYEEEE. This CDR3 contains 15 residues. Trimming at V came to 3 bases and at J to 7 bases, leaving 7 bases not matched to a gene.

This rearrangement joins TRBV10-2 to TRBJ2-3; D is tentatively TRBD1 or TRBD2 (6 bases each). Germline V gene lookup returns CDR1 WSHSY and CDR2 SAAADI. Deletions cut 8 bases from V and 5 bases from J, with 14 bases between. The CDR3 is made up of 13 amino acids. DNA for the CDR3: TGCGCCAGCGATGGGGGGCGCGGAGATACGCAGTATTTT. Translating it yields CASDGGRGDTQYF.

This clone showed up just once. The chain carries TRBV9 and TRBJ2-1; 15 bases fit TRBD2. The V and J ends lost 10 bases and 8 bases, in that order; junction bases with no gene match: 13. Looked up from germline, CDR1 is SGDLS and CDR2 is YYNGEE. CDR3 length: 16 residues. The DNA for the CDR3 is TGTGCCGGCGCCCCCGGACTAGCGGGAGGGCCGCATGAGCAGTTCTTC. Its protein product is CAGAPGLAGGPHEQFF.

The CDR3 DNA reads TGCAGCGTTTGGTCGGGCTATGGCTACACCTTC. Amino acid sequence: CSVWSGYGYTF. The chain combines TRBV29-1 with TRBJ1-2, with D unclear. Trimming pared 5 bases from V and 4 bases from J, leaving 8 bases between. The CDR3 is made up of 11 amino acids. CDR1 and CDR2 from the germline V gene are SQVTM and ANQGSEA.

This clone was recorded once. The chain combines TRBV7-8 with TRBJ1-1; the D is unclear. Trimming removed 1 base at V and 4 bases at J, with 7 bases between. The CDR3 contains 13 residues. The germline gives CDR1 SGHVS, CDR2 FQNEAQ. The DNA of the CDR3 is TGTGCCAGCAGCTTAGTAGGAATCACTGAAGCTTTCTTT. This gives the protein CASSLVGITEAFF.

This clone was found once. The chain joins TRBV19 to TRBJ2-3; TRBD2 matches 12 bases. CDR3 length: 16 amino acids. Germline CDR1 reads LNHDA; CDR2 reads SQIVND (reference sequence). Losses at the gene ends were 5 bases for V and 2 bases for J; bases not matched to a gene: 5. For the CDR3, the DNA is TGTGCCAGTAGTCCGGGACTAGCGGGCCCCACAGATACGCAGTATTTT. Translating it yields CASSPGLAGPTDTQYF. The whole variable domain, remainder taken from reference TRBV19 and TRBJ2-3, is DGGITQSPKYLFRKEGQNVTLSCEQNLNHDAMYWYRQDPGQGLRLIYYSQIVNDFQKGDIAEGYSVSREKKESFPLTVTSAQKNPTAFYLCASSPGLAGPTDTQYFGPGTRLTVL.

The rearrangement joins TRBV18 to TRBJ1-2; 7 bases line up with TRBD1. Looked up from germline, CDR1 is KGHSH and CDR2 is LQKENI. The CDR3 is made up of 17 amino acids. V was clipped by 5 bases and J by 0 bases; unmatched bases: 12. The CDR3 here is CASSSTLQGYANYGYTF. The CDR3 DNA reads as TGTGCCAGCTCATCCACCCTACAGGGGTACGCTAACTATGGCTACACCTTC.